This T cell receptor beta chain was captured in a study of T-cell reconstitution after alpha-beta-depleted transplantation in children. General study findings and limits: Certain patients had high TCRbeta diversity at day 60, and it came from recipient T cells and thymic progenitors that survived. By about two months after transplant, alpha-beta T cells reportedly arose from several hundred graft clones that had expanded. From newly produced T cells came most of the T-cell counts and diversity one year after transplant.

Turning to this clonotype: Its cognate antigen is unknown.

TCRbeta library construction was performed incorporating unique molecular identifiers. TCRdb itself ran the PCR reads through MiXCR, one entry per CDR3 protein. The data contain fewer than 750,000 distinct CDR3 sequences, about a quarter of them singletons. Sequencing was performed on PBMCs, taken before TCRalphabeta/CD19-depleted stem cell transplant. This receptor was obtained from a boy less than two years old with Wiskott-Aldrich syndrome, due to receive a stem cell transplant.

CDR3: CSARDWGLAGAETQYF. The CDR3 DNA follows: TGCAGTGCTAGAGACTGGGGACTAGCCGGTGCGGAGACCCAGTACTTC. This chain connects TRBV20-1 to TRBJ2-5; 9 nucleotides line up with TRBD2. Germline assignment: CDR1 DFQATT and CDR2 SNEGSKA (reference sequence). Unmatched junction bases numbered 10, after V lost 0 bases and J lost 5 bases. CDR3 size: 16 residues.